These 18 T cell receptor beta chains came from one sample sequenced in a study of shared clonotypes between healthy human individuals. Sequenced by immunoSEQ multiplex PCR; TCRdb stores in-frame clones only, minus some. The sample lists about 1 million clones, approximately 70% occurring once. The sequencing sample was made of memory CD4+ T cells sorted from blood. Subset here: CD45RA-negative fraction. These receptors were taken from a man between 18 and 29 years old in good health.

This clone was found once. This rearrangement joins TRBV18 to TRBJ2-7; 7 nucleotides align to TRBD1. CDR3 length equals 15 residues. V shed 4 bases, J shed 5 bases, and the junction held 11 bases outside the gene matches. Per the germline V gene, CDR1 is KGHSH and CDR2 is LQKENI. CDR3 in DNA: TGTGCCAGCTCACATCTGACAGGGTCTGAAAACGAGCAGTACTTC. Residues: CASSHLTGSENEQYF. Looking up the rest from reference TRBV18 and TRBJ2-7 gives the full variable domain: NAGVMQNPRHLVRRRGQEARLRCSPMKGHSHVYWYRQLPEEGLKFMVYLQKENIIDESGMPKERFSAEFPKEGPSILRIQQVVRGDSAAYFCASSHLTGSENEQYFGPGTRLTVT.

The chain has TRBV11-2 and TRBJ2-2, with unresolved D. Germline values: CDR1 SGHAT, CDR2 FQNNGV. This CDR3 spans 13 amino acids. V lost 5 bases, J lost 7 bases, and 11 bases lay in between. For the CDR3, the DNA is TGTGCCAGCAGCCCCATGTCCGGCGGGGAGCTGTTTTTT. Translated: CASSPMSGGELFF.

Written as DNA, the CDR3 is TGTGCCAGCAGCCCTCGAGGGCAGGGTTGGGAAGAGACCCAGTACTTC. It encodes CASSPRGQGWEETQYF. V is TRBV5-4 and J is TRBJ2-5; either TRBD1 or TRBD2 may supply D (5 bases each). CDR1 and CDR2 (germline): SGHNT, YYREEE (reference sequence). V lost 4 bases and J lost 3, with 19 bases in between. The CDR3 covers 16 residues. Supplemented by reference TRBV5-4 and TRBJ2-5, the full variable domain reads ETGVTQSPTHLIKTRGQQVTLRCSSQSGHNTVSWYQQALGQGPQFIFQYYREEENGRGNFPPRFSGLQFPNYSSELNVNALELDDSALYLCASSPRGQGWEETQYFGPGTRLLVL.

This clone was detected a few times. This rearrangement joins TRBV4-2 to TRBJ1-2; D remains unclear. CDR1 is LGHNA and CDR2 is YNFKEQ in the germline V gene. Deletions cut 1 base from V and 4 bases from J, with 10 bases between. The CDR3 contains 14 residues. CDR3 DNA sequence: TGTGCCAGCAGCCAAGGGACCCTCCTCTATGGCTACACCTTC. Its translation: CASSQGTLLYGYTF.

The rearrangement joins TRBV5-6 to TRBJ2-5; D gene ambiguous. TRBJ2-7 matches the DNA end more closely, so the J call is doubtful. The length of the CDR3 is 13 residues. Germline CDR1 reads SGHDT; CDR2 reads YYEEEE. CDR3 sequence: CASSLGTRYEQYF. The CDR3 DNA reads TGTGCCAGCAGCTTGGGGACCCGCTACGAGCAGTACTTC.

The chain links TRBV28 to TRBJ2-7; possible D gene TRBD1, 6 bases. This CDR3 contains 13 residues. The V end lost 2 bases, the J end lost 6 bases, and 11 bases lay between the germline ends. CDR1 and CDR2 from the germline V gene are MDHEN and SYDVKM. The CDR3: CASSLGRGSEQYF. The DNA of the CDR3 is TGTGCCAGCAGTTTAGGCAGGGGTAGCGAGCAGTACTTC.

This clone was observed a handful of times. J is TRBJ1-1 and V is TRBV10-2, with D maybe TRBD1 (5 bases). Trimming cost V 2 bases and J 2 bases, with 12 bases left between them. There are 15 residues in the CDR3. Germline V gene lookup returns CDR1 WSHSY and CDR2 SAAADI. CDR3 residues: CASSETSGTNTEAFF. CDR3 nucleotides: TGCGCCAGCAGTGAGACATCCGGGACTAACACTGAAGCTTTCTTT.

The chain employs TRBV6-5 and TRBJ1-2, with D uncertain. The V and J ends lost 5 bases and 2 bases respectively, with 9 bases between them. CDR1 and CDR2 (germline): MNHEY, SVGAGI. This CDR3 is 13 amino acids long. Written as DNA, the CDR3 is TGTGCCAGCAGTCGGACGTTCAACTATGGCTACACCTTC. Residues: CASSRTFNYGYTF.

This clone was counted once. The V call is TRBV6-1, the J call TRBJ2-1; the D gene is possibly TRBD2 (5 bases). Per the germline V gene, CDR1 is MNHNS and CDR2 is SASEGT. The CDR3 runs to 16 residues. V lost 1 base, J lost 4 bases, and 14 bases lay in between. The CDR3 is CASSEGLLGRYNEQFF. In DNA form, the CDR3 reads TGTGCCAGCAGTGAAGGTTTACTAGGGAGATACAATGAGCAGTTCTTC.

The rearrangement links TRBV27 to TRBJ1-2; tentatively, D is TRBD1 (6 bases). This CDR3 region has 15 residues. Germline lookup yields CDR1 MNHEY and CDR2 SMNVEV (reference sequence). The V end lost 2 bases, the J end lost 0 bases, and 10 bases lay between the germline ends. The CDR3 loop is CASSLTTGTNYGYTF. For the CDR3, the DNA is TGTGCCAGCAGTTTAACGACAGGAACTAACTATGGCTACACCTTC.

On this clone itself: The same CDR3 also results from other DNA sequences found in this sample. The chain couples TRBV28 to TRBJ2-7; D is unresolved. Deletions cut 3 bases from V and 3 bases from J, with 9 bases between. This CDR3 is built from 13 residues. CDR1 is MDHEN and CDR2 is SYDVKM in the germline V gene. Here the CDR3 reads CASSLAGLYEQYF. The CDR3 region has the DNA TGTGCCAGCAGTTTGGCAGGCCTCTACGAGCAGTACTTC.

The chain combines TRBV27 with TRBJ2-7; TRBD2 agrees at 12 bases. Germline CDR1 reads MNHEY; CDR2 reads SMNVEV (reference sequence). This CDR3 is built from 18 residues. Trimming removed 2 bases from V and 5 bases from J; junction bases left unmatched: 13. CDR3 DNA: TGTGCCAGCAGTTTAAGAGTGACTAGCGGGGGCCCGAGCCACGAGCAGTACTTC. Amino acid sequence: CASSLRVTSGGPSHEQYF.

The chain uses TRBV5-1 and TRBJ1-4, with 9 bases aligning to TRBD1. V lost 4 bases, J lost 2 bases, and 9 bases stayed unmatched. Germline lookup yields CDR1 SGHRS and CDR2 YFSETQ. CDR3 length: 17 amino acids. The CDR3 here is CASSADRGSATNEKLFF. The CDR3 DNA reads as TGCGCCAGCAGCGCGGACAGGGGATCGGCCACTAATGAAAAACTGTTTTTT.

The chain has TRBV14 and TRBJ2-7; possibly TRBD2 for D (5 bases). The germline gives CDR1 SGHDN, CDR2 FVKESK. The CDR3 consists of 16 residues. Trimming left V 3 bases short and J 2 bases short, with 17 bases between. CDR3 sequence: CASSQRGRLTAYEQYF. CDR3 nucleotides: TGTGCCAGCAGCCAGAGAGGTCGACTAACAGCCTACGAGCAGTACTTC. Together with reference TRBV14 and TRBJ2-7, the CDR3 gives the full variable domain: EAGVTQFPSHSVIEKGQTVTLRCDPISGHDNLYWYRRVMGKEIKFLLHFVKESKQDESGMPNNRFLAERTGGTYSTLKVQPAELEDSGVYFCASSQRGRLTAYEQYFGPGTRLTVT.

V usage is TRBV5-1 and J usage is TRBJ2-2; a possible D gene is TRBD2 (5 bases). Germline V gives CDR1 SGHRS, CDR2 YFSETQ. The CDR3 is 13 residues long. The V and J ends lost 5 bases and 3 bases respectively, with 8 bases between them. The CDR3 DNA sequence: TGCGCCAGCAGAATGGGAGACACCGGGGAGCTGTTTTTT. Translation gives CASRMGDTGELFF.

This clone occurred once. This chain connects TRBV6-1 to TRBJ1-2; the D is unclear. The CDR3 contains 13 residues. V lost 4 bases, J lost 4 bases, and 10 bases lay in between. From germline, CDR1 is MNHNS and CDR2 SASEGT. CDR3 DNA sequence: TGTGCCAGCAGTGGGGAGAACGGCTATGGCTACACCTTC. Its translation: CASSGENGYGYTF.

On this clone: Additional DNA sequences in this sample encode the identical CDR3. V gene TRBV27 combines with J gene TRBJ1-2; 8 bases agree with TRBD1. With 3 bases clipped from V and 4 bases from J, the junction kept 4 bases outside the gene matches. Germline-derived CDR1 and CDR2 are MNHEY and SMNVEV (reference sequence). The CDR3 is 14 amino acids. CDR3 residues: CASSFGQGSYGYTF. The CDR3 DNA follows: TGTGCCAGCAGTTTTGGACAGGGCTCCTATGGCTACACCTTC.

V usage is TRBV9 and J usage is TRBJ2-3, with 7 bases fitting TRBD2. V shed 2 bases, J shed 0 bases, and the junction held 6 bases outside the gene matches. The germline V gene encodes CDR1 SGDLS and CDR2 YYNGEE. This CDR3 is 16 amino acids long. The CDR3 coding sequence is TGTGCCAGCAGCGTCAAGTGGGAGGGGAGCACAGATACGCAGTATTTT. It is translated as CASSVKWEGSTDTQYF.